This is a list of T cell receptor beta chains from one sample in a study of patients and donors after allogeneic stem cell transplantation. TCRdb ran MiXCR on the RT-PCR reads and lists one entry per CDR3 protein. This sample has 150,000 to 200,000 distinct CDR3 sequences; nearly 25% occur once, and the top ten carry about 25%. The sequencing input was blood, either unsorted or a sorted T cell fraction (not recorded which). These receptor sequences come from a human donor who was either an allogeneic HSCT recipient or a stem cell or donor lymphocyte infusion donor (not recorded which). It is not recorded whose cells these are; they may come from a transplant donor. CDR3s leave out the opening cysteine and the closing phenylalanine or tryptophan.

CDR3 length	V gene	J gene	CDR3 protein
13	TRBV7-2	TRBJ1-2	ASSVVGGDGYGYT
12	TRBV4-2	TRBJ2-1	ASSALGGVNEQF
15	TRBV12-3/TRBV12-4	TRBJ2-7	ASSSGQGLAGGYEQY
12	TRBV19	TRBJ1-4	ASSLSGTNEKLF
11	TRBV7-7	TRBJ2-5	ASSLVFQETQY
12	TRBV20-1	TRBJ2-1	SAPRRTRGNEQF
14	TRBV5-1	TRBJ2-7	ASSLASGTVTYEQY
11	TRBV4-3	TRBJ1-2	PSSWDISGGYT
10	TRBV2	TRBJ2-1	ASRNSGVEQF
12	TRBV20-1	TRBJ2-1	SATRMIGANEQF
13	TRBV6-4	TRBJ2-1	ASRLDISSYNEQF
11	TRBV29-1	TRBJ2-7	SVDGASSYEQY